Below are 21 T cell receptor beta chains sequenced from a single sample in a study of T cell responses to AZD1222 COVID-19 vaccine. Some clones are missing from TCRdb's copy, which holds only in-frame ones; the method was immunoSEQ multiplex PCR. The sample carries about 180,000 clones, 90% to 95% recorded once. The sample consisted of peripheral blood, taken 28 days after the second dose of the MenACWY control vaccine. These receptors were taken from an adult who received the MenACWY meningococcal vaccine as a control.

The rearrangement joins TRBV28 to TRBJ1-1, with D unresolved. Trimming took 7 bases from V and 13 from J, leaving 16 bases between them. The CDR3 is made up of 11 amino acids. Per germline, CDR1 MDHEN and CDR2 SYDVKM. The CDR3 spells CASNYRSLGFF. CDR3 DNA: TGTGCCAGCAATTATAGGTCTCTTGGTTTCTTT.

CDR3 nucleotides: TGTGCCAGCACCTCAGGACAGGGTAATGGAAACACCATATATTTT. It yields the protein CASTSGQGNGNTIYF. The genes are TRBV28 and TRBJ1-3; 8 nucleotides align to TRBD1. Unmatched junction bases numbered 8, after V lost 7 bases and J lost 3 bases. CDR1 and CDR2 (germline): MDHEN, SYDVKM. The CDR3 loop spans 15 amino acids.

A single count supports this clone. The chain carries TRBV29-1 and TRBJ2-1, with D hard to call. Trimming cost V 3 bases and J 3 bases, with 3 bases left between them. The V gene's germline CDR1 is SQVTM and CDR2 ANQGSEA. CDR3 length equals 11 residues. This chain's CDR3 is CSVENYNEQFF. CDR3 nucleotides: TGCAGCGTTGAGAACTACAATGAGCAGTTCTTC.

J is TRBJ2-7 and V is TRBV6-5; tentatively, D is TRBD2 (6 bases). The CDR3 is 12 residues long. Germline lookup yields CDR1 MNHEY and CDR2 SVGAGI. The V end lost 6 bases, the J end lost 5 bases, and 11 bases lay between the germline ends. The CDR3 sequence is CASRSGRDEQYF. DNA of the CDR3: TGTGCCAGCAGGTCCGGGAGAGACGAGCAGTACTTC.

CDR3 residues: CASKKLPGQGAETQYF. CDR3 nucleotides: TGTGCCAGCAAAAAGCTCCCGGGACAGGGGGCGGAGACCCAGTACTTC. This rearrangement joins TRBV6-6 to TRBJ2-5, with 12 nucleotides matching TRBD1. J lost 5 bases, V lost 7 bases, and 11 bases had no gene match. The CDR3 is made up of 16 amino acids. CDR1 is MNHNY and CDR2 is SVGAGI in the germline V gene (reference sequence).

V gene TRBV1 combines with J gene TRBJ2-6; TRBD1 was called by the table and not checked on the DNA. TRBV1 is a pseudogene segment. The length of the CDR3 is 20 residues. CDR3 region: CTSSQYFPEQRNSGANVLTF. CDR3 nucleotide sequence: TGCACCAGCAGCCAATATTTCCCGGAACAGAGAAACTCTGGGGCCAACGTCCTGACTTTC.

This chain links TRBV9 with TRBJ1-6, with D perhaps TRBD1 (5 bases). CDR1 SGDLS and CDR2 YYNGEE come from the germline V gene. V lost 4 bases, J lost 4 bases, and 15 bases lay in between. The CDR3 totals 16 residues. CDR3 DNA sequence: TGTGCCAGCAGCTCTTCGGGAGGGACTTATAATTCACCCCTCCACTTT. Translated: CASSSSGGTYNSPLHF.

The rearrangement joins TRBV7-8 to TRBJ1-1; D unclear. The V end was cut by 1 base, the J end by 0 bases, with 3 bases between. The CDR3 has 13 amino acids. The V gene's germline CDR1 is SGHVS and CDR2 FQNEAQ. The chain's CDR3 is CASSLEVNTEAFF. CDR3 DNA: TGTGCCAGCAGCTTAGAGGTGAACACTGAAGCTTTCTTT.

This chain uses TRBV2 with TRBJ2-3; TRBD1 agrees at 11 bases. V gave up 6 bases and J gave up 6 bases; unmatched junction bases: 8. The CDR3 loop spans 15 amino acids. CDR1 and CDR2 from the germline V gene are SNHLY and FYNNEI. The CDR3 DNA sequence: TGTGCCAGCAGCAAAGCCGGGGACAGGGGGGATACGCAGTATTTT. This codes for CASSKAGDRGDTQYF.

The chain couples TRBV6-5 to TRBJ2-1; a possible D gene is TRBD2 (6 bases). The V and J ends lost 0 bases and 9 bases respectively, with 15 bases between them. CDR3 length equals 15 residues. Germline assignment: CDR1 MNHEY and CDR2 SVGAGI. The CDR3: CASSYSSRARGEQFF. The CDR3 bases are TGTGCCAGCAGTTACTCGTCTAGGGCGCGGGGTGAGCAGTTCTTC.

The CDR3 loop is CASSDSGQGADTQYF. As DNA, the CDR3 is TGTGCCAGCAGTGACTCGGGACAGGGGGCAGATACGCAGTATTTT. J is TRBJ2-3 and V is TRBV6-4, with 11 positions matching TRBD1. This CDR3 is built from 15 residues. The junction had 0 bases not matched to a gene; V was cut back by 0 bases and J by 4 bases. Germline CDR1 MRHNA, CDR2 SNTAGT.

The rearrangement uses TRBV19 and TRBJ2-2; TRBD2 aligns across 11 bases. Trimming removed 6 bases from V and 0 bases from J; junction bases left unmatched: 6. CDR3 length: 17 amino acids. Germline CDR1 reads LNHDA; CDR2 reads SQIVND (reference sequence). CDR3 coding DNA: TGTGCCAGTAGGGGTCTAGCGGGGGGAACGAACACCGGGGAGCTGTTTTTT. Residues: CASRGLAGGTNTGELFF.

The genes are TRBV3-1 (or the pseudogene TRBV3-2) and TRBJ2-5; possibly TRBD1 for D (6 bases). Germline V gives CDR1 LGHDT, CDR2 YNNKEL (reference sequence). Trimming pared 6 bases from V and 3 bases from J, leaving 14 bases between. This CDR3 has 14 amino acids. This CDR3 is CASRPTGNKETQYF. CDR3 sequence (DNA): TGTGCCAGCAGACCTACAGGGAACAAAGAGACCCAGTACTTC.

The chain couples TRBV12-5 to TRBJ2-5; 7 bases map to TRBD1. Germline V lookup: CDR1 LGHNT, CDR2 FRNRAP. V was clipped by 6 bases and J by 3 bases; unmatched bases: 4. CDR3 length equals 13 residues. The CDR3 here is CASGRDSEETQYF. CDR3 in DNA: TGTGCTAGTGGAAGGGACAGTGAAGAGACCCAGTACTTC. Full variable domain (rest looked up from reference TRBV12-5 and TRBJ2-5): DARVTQTPRHKVTEMGQEVTMRCQPILGHNTVFWYRQTMMQGLELLAYFRNRAPLDDSGMPKDRFSAEMPDATLATLKIQPSEPRDSAVYFCASGRDSEETQYFGPGTRLLVL.

The rearrangement uses TRBV4-1 and TRBJ2-5; TRBD1 matches 8 bases. Germline loops: CDR1 MGHRA, CDR2 YSYEKL. J gave up 4 bases and V 2 bases, and 3 bases lay outside the gene matches. The CDR3 loop spans 14 amino acids. In DNA form, the CDR3 reads TGCGCCAGCAGCCAACAGGGGGCGCGAGAGACCCAGTACTTC. It specifies CASSQQGARETQYF.

The chain links TRBV28 to TRBJ1-2; possible D gene TRBD1, 5 bases. The CDR3 is 14 amino acids. Per germline, CDR1 MDHEN and CDR2 SYDVKM. V shed 3 bases and J shed 2 bases, with 10 bases lying between them. The CDR3 here is CASSLGPRNYGYTF. The CDR3 coding sequence is TGTGCCAGCAGTTTGGGGCCGAGGAACTATGGCTACACCTTC.

The table lists this clone with a count of one. The gene calls are TRBV9 and TRBJ1-6; possible D gene TRBD1, 6 bases. Trimming took 4 bases from V and 10 from J, leaving 15 bases between them. The CDR3 totals 14 residues. Germline V gives CDR1 SGDLS, CDR2 YYNGEE. The CDR3 bases are TGTGCCAGCAGCACCCGGGACACTGCCTCACCCCTCCACTTT. Its translation: CASSTRDTASPLHF.

Worth noting for this clone: No DNA is shown, since the ends of the CDR3 on it are uncertain; the CDR3 is the one TCRdb lists. This chain links TRBV28 with TRBJ1-4. The CDR3 adds up to 15 amino acids, both ends counted. CDR1 and CDR2 from the germline V gene are MDHEN and SYDVKM. The CDR3 loop is CASSSSGGKNEKLFF.

The rearrangement uses TRBV6-2 or TRBV6-3 and TRBJ1-2, with 9 bases identical to TRBD1. The J segment lost 6 bases and the V segment lost 5 bases, leaving 7 bases of the junction unmatched. The CDR3 length is 14 residues. The V gene's germline CDR1 is MNHEY and CDR2 SVGEGT. Here the CDR3 reads CASSRTGTGNGYTF. The CDR3 nucleotides are TGTGCCAGCAGTCGAACCGGGACAGGGAATGGCTACACCTTC.

This clone was seen once. CDR3 protein: CASRSNPGQGNTGELFF. CDR3 in DNA: TGTGCCAGCAGATCAAATCCGGGACAGGGGAACACCGGGGAGCTGTTTTTT. This rearrangement joins TRBV5-5 to TRBJ2-2; 9 bases match TRBD1. This CDR3 is 17 amino acids long. With 5 bases clipped from V and 1 base from J, the junction kept 9 bases outside the gene matches. Germline CDR1 SGHKS, CDR2 YYEKEE (reference sequence).

The V call is TRBV12-3 or TRBV12-4, the J call TRBJ1-5; D might be TRBD1 (5 bases). This CDR3 contains 13 residues. The ends were cut back, 6 bases at V and 2 bases at J, with 8 bases in the middle. The CDR3 here is CASRGPGNQPQHF. The CDR3 DNA sequence: TGTGCCAGCAGGGGGCCGGGCAATCAGCCCCAGCATTTT.